This T cell receptor beta chain stems from a study of cytomegalovirus exposure and HLA in healthy donors. General study points: The likely origin of a cluster of highly shared sequence variants was a sequencing artifact.

PCR primers comprised 60 Vbeta and 13 Jbeta primers. Repertoires were generated with immunoSEQ multiplex PCR, while TCRdb's copy carries only in-frame clones and drops some. Its table records tens of thousands of clones. To note about this clone: What it binds is unknown.

Material for sequencing was PBMCs. The TCR was taken from a male donor in good health and CMV-seronegative.

CDR3 amino acids: CASSREGLSYGYTF. Written as DNA, the CDR3 is TGTGCCAGTAGTCGGGAGGGGCTGAGCTATGGCTACACCTTC. The chain couples TRBV19 to TRBJ1-2, with a weak D call TRBD1 (5 bases). Trimming took 5 bases from V and 4 from J, leaving 14 bases between them. Germline assignment: CDR1 LNHDA and CDR2 SQIVND (reference sequence). There are 14 residues in the CDR3.